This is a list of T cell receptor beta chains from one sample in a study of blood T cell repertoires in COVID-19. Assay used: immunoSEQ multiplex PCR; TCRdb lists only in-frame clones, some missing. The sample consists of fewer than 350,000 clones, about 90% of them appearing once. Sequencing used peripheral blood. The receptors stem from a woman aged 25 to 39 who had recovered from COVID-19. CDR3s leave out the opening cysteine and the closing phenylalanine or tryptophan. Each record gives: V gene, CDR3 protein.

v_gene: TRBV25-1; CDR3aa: ASTKEGTGLRDTQY
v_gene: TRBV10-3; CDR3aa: AISENGDNSPLH
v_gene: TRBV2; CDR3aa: ASTIRTGELF
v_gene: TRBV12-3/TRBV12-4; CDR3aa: ASSLTDTQY
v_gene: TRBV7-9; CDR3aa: ASSLGEDRAGNTIY
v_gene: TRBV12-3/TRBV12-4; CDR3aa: ASSHPGTGELF
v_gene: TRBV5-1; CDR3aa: ASSYGQGYTEAF
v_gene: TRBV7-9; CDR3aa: ASNRMKRGLAGRDTQY
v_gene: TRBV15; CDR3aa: ATSRERGAAKNIQY
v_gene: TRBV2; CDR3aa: ASSGGQGRNQPQH
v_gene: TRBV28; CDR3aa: ASSRYTAGTGGYEQY
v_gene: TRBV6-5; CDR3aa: ASRGTGTTGELF
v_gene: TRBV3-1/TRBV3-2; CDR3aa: ASSQFRTGGRDNYGYT
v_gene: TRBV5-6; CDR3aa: ASSASGTSLPPNEQF
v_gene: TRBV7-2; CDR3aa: ASRMDSHYEQY
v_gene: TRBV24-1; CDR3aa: ATSASVDSPQH
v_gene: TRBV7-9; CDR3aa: ASSAHQTGGAKNIQY
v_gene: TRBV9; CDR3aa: ASSVDSNSPTQY
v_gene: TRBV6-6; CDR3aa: ASKRDRDNQPQH
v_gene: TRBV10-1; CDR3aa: ASTKQGADTQY
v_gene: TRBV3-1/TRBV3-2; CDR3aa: ASSQLEQVPSPLH
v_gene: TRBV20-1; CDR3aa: SAGGNNEQF
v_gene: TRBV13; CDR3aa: ASSATGSGDTEAF
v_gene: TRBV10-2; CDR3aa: ASSESFTPTEAF
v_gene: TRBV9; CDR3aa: ASSVNRALPTDTQY
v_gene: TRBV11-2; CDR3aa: ASSSQGPQH
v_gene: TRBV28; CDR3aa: ASSFSGELF
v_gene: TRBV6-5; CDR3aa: ASSYWGGDSEAF
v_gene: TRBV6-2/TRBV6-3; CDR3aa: ASNPETGFSDTQY
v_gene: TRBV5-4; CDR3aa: ASSVRVGFYNEQF
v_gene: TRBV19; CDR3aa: ASTSGSSYNEQF
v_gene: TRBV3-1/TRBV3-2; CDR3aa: ASSPGQIASPLH
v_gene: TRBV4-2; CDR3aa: ASSRDIRDTQY
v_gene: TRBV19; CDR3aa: ASTLQGYLGANEQF
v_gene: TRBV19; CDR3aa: ASSMRISGNTIY
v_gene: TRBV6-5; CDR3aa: ASSPRSRSEQY
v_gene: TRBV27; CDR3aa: ASSLAGTSYGYT
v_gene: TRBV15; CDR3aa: ATSRLPTGSNTGELF
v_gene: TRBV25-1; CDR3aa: ASSESPGFGYT
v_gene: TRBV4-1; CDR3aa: ASQDRGKDGEKLF
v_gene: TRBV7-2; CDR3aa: ASSLMRDSYEQY
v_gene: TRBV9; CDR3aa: ASSGVTGGPDTQY
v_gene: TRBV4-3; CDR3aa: ASSQDSGQGASEQF
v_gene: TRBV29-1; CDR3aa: SALHREGGAF
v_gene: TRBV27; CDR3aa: ASSWRDHEQY
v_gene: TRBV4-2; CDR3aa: ASSQIIRDNYNSPLH
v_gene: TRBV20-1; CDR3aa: SASPYSGEEETQY
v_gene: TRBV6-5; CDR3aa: ASRLGGANNEQF
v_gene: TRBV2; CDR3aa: ASSTLTKLGEQY